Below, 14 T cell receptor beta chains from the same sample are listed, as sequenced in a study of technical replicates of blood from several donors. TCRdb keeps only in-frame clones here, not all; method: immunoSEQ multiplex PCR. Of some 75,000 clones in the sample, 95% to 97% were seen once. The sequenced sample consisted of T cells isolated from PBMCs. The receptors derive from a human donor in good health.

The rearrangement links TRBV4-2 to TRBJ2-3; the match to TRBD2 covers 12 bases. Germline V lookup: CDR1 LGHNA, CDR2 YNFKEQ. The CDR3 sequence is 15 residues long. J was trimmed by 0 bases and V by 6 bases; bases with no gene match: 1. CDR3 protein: CASSLAGGSTDTQYF. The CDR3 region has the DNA TGTGCCAGCAGTCTAGCGGGAGGGAGCACAGATACGCAGTATTTT.

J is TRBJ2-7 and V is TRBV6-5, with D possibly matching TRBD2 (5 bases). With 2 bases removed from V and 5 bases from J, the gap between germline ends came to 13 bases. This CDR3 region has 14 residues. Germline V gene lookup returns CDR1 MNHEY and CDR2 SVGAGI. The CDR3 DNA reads TGTGCCAGCAGTTACGAGAGGCGGGCTCACGAGCAGTACTTC. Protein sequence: CASSYERRAHEQYF.

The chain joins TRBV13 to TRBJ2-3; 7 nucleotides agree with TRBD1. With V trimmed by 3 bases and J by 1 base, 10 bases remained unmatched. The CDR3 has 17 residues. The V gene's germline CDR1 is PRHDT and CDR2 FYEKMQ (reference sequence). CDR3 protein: CASSFWAGTEGTDTQYF. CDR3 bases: TGTGCCAGCAGCTTCTGGGCCGGGACAGAAGGCACAGATACGCAGTATTTT.

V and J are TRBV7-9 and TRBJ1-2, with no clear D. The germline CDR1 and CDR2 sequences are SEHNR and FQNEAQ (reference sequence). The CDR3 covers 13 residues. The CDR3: CAWPSLGSYGYTF. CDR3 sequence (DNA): TGTGCTTGGCCGAGTCTAGGCAGCTATGGCTACACCTTC. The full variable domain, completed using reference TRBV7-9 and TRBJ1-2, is DTGVSQNPRHKITKRGQNVTFRCDPISEHNRLYWYRQTLGQGPEFLTYFQNEAQLEKSRLLSDRFSAERPKGSFSTLEIQRTEQGDSAMYLCAWPSLGSYGYTFGSGTRLTVV.

This CDR3 is CASSVEQNFVDTQYF. CDR3 nucleotides: TGTGCCAGCAGCGTTGAACAGAACTTTGTAGATACGCAGTATTTT. The chain uses TRBV9 and TRBJ2-3; D unresolved. V gave up 2 bases and J gave up 5 bases, with 15 bases separating them. This CDR3 has 15 residues. CDR1 and CDR2 from the germline V gene are SGDLS and YYNGEE.

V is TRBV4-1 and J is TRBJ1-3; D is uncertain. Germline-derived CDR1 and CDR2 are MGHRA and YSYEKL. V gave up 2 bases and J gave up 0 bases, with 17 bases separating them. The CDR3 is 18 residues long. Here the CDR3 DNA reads TGCGCCAGCAGCCAACTGCCGCGGGCCATGTCCTCTGGAAACACCATATATTTT. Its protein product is CASSQLPRAMSSGNTIYF.

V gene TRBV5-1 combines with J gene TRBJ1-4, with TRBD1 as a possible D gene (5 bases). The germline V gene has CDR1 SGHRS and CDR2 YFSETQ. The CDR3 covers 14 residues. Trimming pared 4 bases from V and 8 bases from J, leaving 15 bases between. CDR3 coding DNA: TGCGCCAGCAGCCCCGCCGCCGGGGGAGAAAAACTGTTTTTT. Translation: CASSPAAGGEKLFF.

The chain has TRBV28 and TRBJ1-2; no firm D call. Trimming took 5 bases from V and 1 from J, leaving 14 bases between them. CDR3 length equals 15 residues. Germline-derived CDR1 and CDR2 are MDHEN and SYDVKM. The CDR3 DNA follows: TGTGCCAGCAGTCCCTTGGGAGAGGGTAACTATGGCTACACCTTC. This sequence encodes CASSPLGEGNYGYTF.

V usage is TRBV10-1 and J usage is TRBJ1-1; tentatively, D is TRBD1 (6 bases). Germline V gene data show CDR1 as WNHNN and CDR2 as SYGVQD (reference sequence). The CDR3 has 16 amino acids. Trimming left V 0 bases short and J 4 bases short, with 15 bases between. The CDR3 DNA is TGCGCCAGCAGTGAGTCGACTTTACAGGGAATCACTGAAGCTTTCTTT. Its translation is CASSESTLQGITEAFF.

CDR3 sequence reads: CASSLDWGGNTEAFF. CDR3 bases: TGTGCCAGCAGCTTGGACTGGGGGGGGAACACTGAAGCTTTCTTT. The chain has TRBV5-6 and TRBJ1-1, with D tentatively TRBD1 (5 bases). With 0 bases removed from V and 1 base from J, the gap between germline ends came to 10 bases. CDR1 and CDR2 (germline): SGHDT, YYEEEE. This CDR3 has 15 amino acids.

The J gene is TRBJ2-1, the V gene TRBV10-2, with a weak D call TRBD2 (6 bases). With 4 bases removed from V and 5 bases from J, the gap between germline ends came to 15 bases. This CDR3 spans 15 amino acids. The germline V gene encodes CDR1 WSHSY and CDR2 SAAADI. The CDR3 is CASSALSGTDNEQFF. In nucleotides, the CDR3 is TGCGCCAGCAGTGCTCTTAGCGGCACAGACAATGAGCAGTTCTTC.

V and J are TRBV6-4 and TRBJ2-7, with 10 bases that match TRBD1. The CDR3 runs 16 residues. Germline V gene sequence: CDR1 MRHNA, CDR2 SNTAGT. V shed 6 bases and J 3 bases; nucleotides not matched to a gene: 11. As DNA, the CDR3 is TGTGCCAGCAGCCCACACCGGACAGGGGGGATCTACGAGCAGTACTTC. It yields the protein CASSPHRTGGIYEQYF.

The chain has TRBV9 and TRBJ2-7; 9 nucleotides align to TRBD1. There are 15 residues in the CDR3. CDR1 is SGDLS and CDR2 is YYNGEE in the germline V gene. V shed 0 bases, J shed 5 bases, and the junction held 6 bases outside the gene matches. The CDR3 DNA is TGTGCCAGCAGCGTAGCTACAGGGGGCTTCGACGAGCAGTACTTC. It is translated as CASSVATGGFDEQYF.

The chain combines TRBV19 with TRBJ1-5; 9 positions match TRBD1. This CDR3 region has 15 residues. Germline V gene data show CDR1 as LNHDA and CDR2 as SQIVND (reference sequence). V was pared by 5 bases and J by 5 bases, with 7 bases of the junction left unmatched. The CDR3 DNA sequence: TGTGCCAGTAGTCCTATCACAGGGGGCCATCAGCCCCAGCATTTT. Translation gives CASSPITGGHQPQHF.